This T cell receptor beta chain was identified during a study of CD8 T cells in ankylosing spondylitis. Study results and limitations: Characteristic of ankylosing spondylitis blood, it appeared, was a TCR beta motif comprising roughly 8 highly homologous variants. Researchers reportedly found disease-linked clones significantly enriched in matched ankylosing spondylitis synovial fluid. Earlier literature documents some of the motif variants in reactive arthritis synovial fluid and blood.

Using quantitative 5'-RACE with molecular barcodes, the authors made TCR beta libraries. Via MiXCR, TCRdb re-called the 5' RACE reads, giving one row per CDR3 protein. Among roughly 150,000 distinct CDR3 sequences listed, around 6.6% were seen once. CDR3 length: 12 residues. V trimming: 6 bases; J trimming: 11 bases; junction bases outside the gene matches: 9. This clonotype was counted ten times or more. What it binds is unknown. The gene calls are TRBV12-3 or TRBV12-4 and TRBJ1-2; 7 positions match TRBD1. The receptor's source is a female donor with ankylosing spondylitis or in good health (not recorded which). The sequenced sample was blood, either unsorted or a sorted T cell fraction (not recorded which). CDR3 sequence reads: CASSRDSERYTF. The CDR3 nucleotides read TGTGCCAGCAGCCGGGACAGCGAACGATACACCTTC.